This record looks at one T cell receptor beta chain sequence and its context. The CDR3 contains 15 residues. This sample is drawn from a study of T cells expressing NK-cell markers. TCRdb reanalyzed the 5' RACE reads, giving one entry per CDR3 protein sequence and no DNA. The sample holds 150,000 to 200,000 distinct CDR3 sequences. The sequenced material came from blood T cells: a sorted CD56 or NKG2C T cell subset, CD4+ or CD8+ T cells, or bulk PBMC T cells (not recorded which). The TCR originated in a man aged 18 to 69 in good health. The rearrangement joins TRBV21-1 to TRBJ1-5; TCRdb reports TRBD1, a call that lacks DNA to check it against. TRBV21-1 represents a pseudogene. This chain's CDR3 is CASSRRHRRNQPQHF.